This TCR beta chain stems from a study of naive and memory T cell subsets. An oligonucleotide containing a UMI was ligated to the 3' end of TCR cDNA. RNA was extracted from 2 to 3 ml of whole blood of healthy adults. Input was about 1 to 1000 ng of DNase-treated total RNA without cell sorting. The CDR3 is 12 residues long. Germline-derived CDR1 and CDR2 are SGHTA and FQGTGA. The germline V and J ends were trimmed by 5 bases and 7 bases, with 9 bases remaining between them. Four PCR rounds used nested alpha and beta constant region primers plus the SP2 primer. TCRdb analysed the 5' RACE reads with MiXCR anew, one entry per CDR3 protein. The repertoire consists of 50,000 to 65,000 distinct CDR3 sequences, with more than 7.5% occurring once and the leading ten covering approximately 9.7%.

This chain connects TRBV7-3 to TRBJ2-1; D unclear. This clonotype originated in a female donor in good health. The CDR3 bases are TGTGCCAGCAGCACAGCCGGTAATGAGCAGTTCTTC. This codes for CASSTAGNEQFF.